A single sample gave rise to the 17 T cell receptor beta chains below, sequenced in a study of T cell repertoires in cytomegalovirus infection. TCRdb independently ran MiXCR on the reads; one entry per CDR3 protein. Here the sample spans hundreds of thousands of distinct CDR3 sequences, about 24% being singletons. Sequenced sample: CD8+ T cells from PBMCs. These receptors were collected from a human donor in good health (CMV status not recorded). Some clones in this sample may be carry-over from other donors' samples.

This clonotype showed up just once. The chain links TRBV5-4 to TRBJ1-1; D gene ambiguous. CDR3 size: 13 residues. The V end lost 4 bases, the J end lost 8 bases, and 15 bases lay between the germline ends. Germline loops: CDR1 SGHNT, CDR2 YYREEE (reference sequence). The CDR3 nucleotides read TGTGCCAGCAGCGAAACAAAGCTCTCCGAAGCTTTCTTT. It translates to CASSETKLSEAFF.

This clonotype has more than one count but fewer than ten. V usage is TRBV5-1 and J usage is TRBJ2-7; possibly TRBD1 for D (6 bases). Germline CDR1 and CDR2: SGHRS and YFSETQ. With 5 bases removed from V and 0 bases from J, the gap between germline ends came to 15 bases. The CDR3 runs to 15 residues. The CDR3 DNA sequence: TGCGCCAGCAGTCCCACCAGGGGAGCCTCCTACGAGCAGTACTTC. Encoded protein: CASSPTRGASYEQYF.

CDR3 sequence reads: CASGTQIEKLFF. In DNA, the CDR3 is TGTGCTAGTGGCACCCAGATTGAAAAACTGTTTTTT. The V and J genes are TRBV12-5 and TRBJ1-4; D is uncertain. CDR3 size: 12 residues. From germline, CDR1 is LGHNT and CDR2 FRNRAP. V lost 6 bases to trimming and J lost 7 bases, with 9 bases between them.

The V and J genes are TRBV5-5 and TRBJ2-7, with D possibly TRBD2 on 7 matching bases. V lost 0 bases to trimming and J lost 2 bases, with 12 bases between them. From germline, CDR1 is SGHKS and CDR2 YYEKEE (reference sequence). The CDR3 has 15 residues. The CDR3 coding sequence is TGTGCCAGCAGCTTGGAGGAGGGGGGGACCTACGAGCAGTACGTC. Translated, it gives CASSLEEGGTYEQYV.

The chain carries TRBV20-1 and TRBJ1-3, with D possibly TRBD1 on 6 matching bases. In germline, CDR1 is DFQATT, CDR2 SNEGSKA (reference sequence). The CDR3 is 13 residues long. V was trimmed by 6 bases and J by 4 bases, leaving 13 bases between them. In DNA, the CDR3 is TGCAGTGCAACAGGGTCGGGAGGAAACACCATATATTTT. Protein: CSATGSGGNTIYF.

This clonotype was found a few times. Being one base from a much bigger clone, this may be a read error. The V and J genes are TRBV27 and TRBJ1-1; the D gene is possibly TRBD1 (6 bases). There are 11 residues in the CDR3. The ends were cut back, 5 bases at V and 5 bases at J, with 6 bases in the middle. Germline loops: CDR1 MNHEY, CDR2 SMNVEV (reference sequence). The CDR3 nucleotides are TGTGCCAGCAGTACAGGGACTGAAGCTTTCTTT. It is translated as CASSTGTEAFF.

This clonotype has only a few counts. It is likely a read error, because the conserved phenylalanine at the end of the CDR3 is missing. The rearrangement uses TRBV7-9 and TRBJ2-1; D possibly corresponds to TRBD1 (6 bases). Germline-derived CDR1 and CDR2 are SEHNR and FQNEAQ (reference sequence). This CDR3 is 15 amino acids long. Trimming cost V 8 bases and J 1 base, with 15 bases left between them. This chain's CDR3 is CASFPPTGSYNEQFS. The CDR3 bases are TGTGCCAGCTTCCCCCCTACAGGGTCCTACAATGAGCAGTTCTCC.

The J gene is TRBJ1-2, the V gene TRBV2; D is undetermined. This CDR3 has 9 amino acids. Between the trimmed V and J ends, which lost 7 bases and 10 bases, there was a span of 7 bases. Germline V gives CDR1 SNHLY, CDR2 FYNNEI. The CDR3 reads CASKDYYTF. CDR3 DNA sequence: TGTGCCAGCAAAGATTACTACACCTTC.

This clonotype was seen many times. The chain combines TRBV27 with TRBJ2-1; TRBD2 matches at 13 bases. This CDR3 region has 17 residues. From germline, CDR1 is MNHEY and CDR2 SMNVEV (reference sequence). V shed 5 bases, J shed 5 bases, and the junction held 9 bases outside the gene matches. For the CDR3, the DNA is TGTGCCAGCAGTCTTCAACTAGCGGGGGGGATCGACAATGAGCAGTTCTTC. The encoded protein is CASSLQLAGGIDNEQFF.

In regard to this clonotype: This may be a read error: a much more frequent sequence differs by one nucleotide. The chain is built from TRBV28 and TRBJ2-7, with unresolved D. The CDR3 spans 13 residues. Germline V gene sequence: CDR1 MDHEN, CDR2 SYDVKM. The CDR3 spells CANSLRIPYEQYV. The CDR3 DNA is TGTGCCAACAGTTTGAGAATTCCCTACGAGCAGTACGTC.

At least ten counts were recorded for this clonotype. CDR3 nucleotides: TGTGCCAGCAGCCCCCCCCAGGGTCAAGACGAAGAGACCCAGTACTTC. Translating gives CASSPPQGQDEETQYF. The rearrangement joins TRBV7-9 to TRBJ2-5; tentative D call: TRBD1 (5 bases). Germline lookup yields CDR1 SEHNR and CDR2 FQNEAQ (reference sequence). V lost 5 bases to trimming and J lost 3 bases, with 19 bases between them. This CDR3 comprises 16 residues.

The chain employs TRBV5-6 and TRBJ2-3; D call uncertain. Germline V gives CDR1 SGHDT, CDR2 YYEEEE. There are 15 residues in the CDR3. V lost 4 bases and J 7 bases, leaving 19 bases between the germline ends. This CDR3 reads CASSLNWAPRNTQYF. The CDR3 DNA follows: TGTGCCAGCAGCCTCAATTGGGCCCCTCGCAATACGCAGTATTTT.

V usage is TRBV5-1 and J usage is TRBJ1-1, with a possible D match to TRBD1 (6 bases). This CDR3 has 16 amino acids. V gave up 0 bases and J gave up 1 base, with 13 bases separating them. Germline V CDR1 and CDR2: SGHRS, YFSETQ. For the CDR3, the DNA is TGCGCCAGCAGCTTGGTGGGACACGGACCGAACACTGAAGCTTTCTTT. It codes for CASSLVGHGPNTEAFF.

The CDR3 DNA is TGTGCCAGCACAACCTCGGACAGGGGGCACGGGGCCAACGTCCTGACTTTC. It is translated as CASTTSDRGHGANVLTF. The genes are TRBV6-2 or TRBV6-3 and TRBJ2-6, with 11 bases matching TRBD1. There are 17 residues in the CDR3. The J segment lost 4 bases and the V segment lost 7 bases, leaving 9 bases of the junction unmatched. Germline V gene sequence: CDR1 MNHEY, CDR2 SVGEGT.

This clonotype has just a few counts. This rearrangement joins TRBV25-1 to TRBJ2-4; D is undetermined. The CDR3 totals 11 residues. The ends were cut back, 3 bases at V and 9 bases at J, with 6 bases in the middle. The germline V gene encodes CDR1 MGHDK and CDR2 SYGVNS. CDR3 sequence: CASSDPSIQYF. In DNA, the CDR3 is TGTGCCAGCAGTGATCCTAGCATTCAGTACTTC.

This chain uses TRBV5-1 with TRBJ2-1; 14 positions match TRBD2. The CDR3 loop spans 18 amino acids. Trimming at V came to 4 bases and at J to 5 bases, leaving 11 bases not matched to a gene. CDR1 is SGHRS and CDR2 is YFSETQ in the germline V gene. CDR3 sequence: CASSTQAGTSGGHNEQFF. CDR3 DNA sequence: TGCGCCAGCAGCACCCAAGCCGGGACTAGCGGGGGTCACAATGAGCAGTTCTTC.

This clonotype was counted ten times or more. The CDR3: CASSPARYQPQHF. The DNA for the CDR3 is TGTGCCAGCAGCCCAGCCAGATATCAGCCCCAGCATTTT. V gene TRBV7-6 combines with J gene TRBJ1-5, with D unclear. Germline assignment: CDR1 SGHVS and CDR2 FNYEAQ. The CDR3 sequence is 13 residues long. V was clipped by 5 bases and J by 5 bases, with 10 bases between them.